A few counts support the clone carrying this TCR beta chain. What it recognizes is unknown. The sample is drawn from a study of shared clonotypes between healthy human individuals. Study conclusions and caveats: Some naive CD4 clonotypes, roughly 5%, turned up in common across four donors.

The CDR3 extends over 12 amino acids. Germline V lookup: CDR1 SGHRS, CDR2 YFSETQ. V shed 3 bases and J shed 7 bases, with 10 bases lying between them. Sequenced by immunoSEQ multiplex PCR; TCRdb stores in-frame clones only, minus some. The sample has about 1.1 million clones, 78% seen once. V usage is TRBV5-1 and J usage is TRBJ1-1; D unclear. This TCR was sampled from a man aged 18 to 30 in good health. Some clones in this sample may be carry-over from other donors' samples. Input material: memory CD4+ T cells from PBMCs. Subset reported: CD45RA-negative fraction. The CDR3, as DNA: TGCGCCAGCAGCTCTGGGAGTGTTGAAGCTTTCTTT. It codes for CASSSGSVEAFF.